This T cell receptor (beta chain) was found in a study of T-cell memory formation after mild COVID-19 (TCRdb year 2021). Looking at the study overall: Most TCR sequence clusters were specific to one of the two donors. T-cell clones expanding and contracting after mild COVID-19 in a couple of donors were tracked by longitudinal TCRalpha and TCRbeta repertoire sequencing. Two young, previously healthy adult volunteers, one female and one male, were included in the cohort. Here is what the overall study found, with its caveats: Contracting CD4+ clones were located mainly in the CM and EM memory subsets, whereas CD8+ clones were found to be enriched in EMRA. Whether the second-wave clones peaking on day 37 were SARS-CoV-2 specific was not confirmed. Some responding clones were detected in pre-infection memory, suggesting pre-existing cross-reactive memory T cells joined the SARS-CoV-2 response. Only a couple of mild cases were covered by the study, and larger cohorts that include severe cases with pre-infection samples were considered necessary. From day 15 to 85, contracting clones showed balanced CD4/CD8 phenotypes, whereas a second wave of clones that expanded from day 15 to 37 leaned towards CD4+.

Ten or more counts support this clonotype. The antigen it recognizes is unknown. No qualities accompany the bases; no much larger clone lies one base away. Sequencer: Illumina NovaSeq 6000. cDNA libraries for TCRalpha and TCRbeta were prepared by 5'RACE using constant-segment primers, with sample barcodes and unique molecular identifiers added. Trizol reagent was used to extract RNA from every sample. Amplification of the libraries took two PCR steps, and the second step added a second sample barcode plus Illumina TruSeq adapters. Libraries were sequenced on an Illumina NovaSeq with 2 x 150 bp paired-end reads. The study's own analysis went as follows. Reads were demultiplexed and collapsed into UMI-guided consensus sequences with migec v1.2.7. Using mixcr v2.1.11, UMI consensuses were aligned to TRA and TRB V and J templates and then assembled into clonotypes. Expanded or contracted clonotypes were those called significant by both edgeR and NoisET, with noise models trained on biological replicates. edgeR calls used a false discovery rate-adjusted p below 0.01 and a log2 fold-change threshold of 1. As an exploratory analysis of dynamics, PCA with hierarchical clustering was applied to max-normalized trajectories of the 1000 most abundant clonotypes. Separately sequenced CD4+ and CD8+ repertoires were used to assign a CD4 or CD8 phenotype to each responding clone. In-frame beta chains were kept once TCRdb had trimmed the public reads at Q25 with fastp and called clones with MiXCR. One record per CDR3 amino acid sequence lists the most common genes and DNA. For this entry, the V and J calls and clone size follow TCRdb and not the study's own pipeline. The sample data list a few hundred thousand distinct CDR3 sequences, and approximately 15% of these were observed just once. The ten most abundant clones make up around a fifth of the sample.

V lost 0 bases and J lost 7 bases, and the count of bases not matched to a germline gene is 4. The CDR3 goes from the cysteine to the phenylalanine over 15 residues. Only the CDR3 part of the read is kept: 45 bases, read in frame from the first base. CDR1 and CDR2, looked up from the germline V gene (reference sequence), are LNHDA and SQIVND. PBMCs were isolated by Ficoll-Paque density gradient centrifugation. Sequenced sample: PBMCs or a T cell subset sorted from them (not recorded which). This chain is built from TRBV19 and TRBJ1-5; 9 bases in the middle match TRBD1. The receptor comes from a man younger than 30 who had mild COVID-19 (a few samples of this study predate the infection). The sample titles of this study are shuffled in the database, so cell type and time point are left out; the donor was told from shared clones. The sequenced DNA is TGTGCCAGTAGTATAGAATCGGGACAGGGCCAGCCCCAGCATTTT. Its protein product is CASSIESGQGQPQHF.